This T cell receptor beta chain was observed in a study of T cell responses to AZD1222 COVID-19 vaccine. This table comes from immunoSEQ multiplex PCR, and its TCRdb copy is limited to in-frame clones, with some not included. The sample records some 98,000 clones, about nine tenths being singletons. As regards this clone: The antigen remains undetermined.

Broader study findings: Only a handful of AZD1222 recipients were seropositive at baseline. Donors in the cohort were predominantly white British and more often female, and clonal diversity was possibly underestimated. Close to half of all spike-specific TCRs reportedly target regions of the variants that are unmutated.

CDR1 LNHDA and CDR2 SQIVND come from the germline V gene (reference sequence). The V gene end was trimmed by 1 base and the J gene end by 3 bases; junction bases not matched to a gene: 6. CDR3 length: 16 amino acids. V gene TRBV19 combines with J gene TRBJ1-5; 7 bases fit TRBD1. The sample here was peripheral blood, taken 28 days after the second AZD1222 dose. The sequence was collected from an adult who received the AZD1222 COVID-19 vaccine. The CDR3 nucleotides are TGTGCCAGTAGTATAGGGGAGGGGGCGATCAATCAGCCCCAGCATTTT. Its protein product is CASSIGEGAINQPQHF.